A single sample gave rise to the 25 T cell receptor beta chains below, sequenced in a study of blood T cells in healthy people across ages. A J-beta primer mix and a sample-barcoded 5' primer were used in a second PCR of roughly 6 to 12 cycles. TCRdb independently ran MiXCR on the 5' RACE reads; one entry per CDR3 protein. The data hold some 710,000 distinct CDR3 sequences, with 46% observed a single time. Sequenced material: blood. The receptors originated from a man aged 80 or over in good health.

The sample holds one count of this clonotype. The chain is built from TRBV29-1 and TRBJ2-5; D remains unclear. The J call is doubtful: the DNA matches TRBJ2-1 better. Germline CDR1 reads SQVTM; CDR2 reads ANQGSEA. This CDR3 contains 10 residues. CDR3 in amino acids: CSVEEETQFF. The CDR3 bases are TGCAGCGTTGAAGAAGAGACCCAGTTCTTC.

This chain's CDR3 is CASSQETGTSVRGGTQYF. CDR3 coding DNA: TGCGCCAGCAGCCAAGAAACCGGGACTAGCGTCCGGGGGGGTACGCAGTATTTT. This chain connects TRBV4-1 to TRBJ2-3; TRBD2 aligns across 10 bases. The germline V gene encodes CDR1 MGHRA and CDR2 YSYEKL. This CDR3 comprises 18 residues. V gave up 0 bases and J gave up 8 bases; unmatched junction bases: 14.

The V and J genes are TRBV5-8 and TRBJ1-5; D remains unclear. V lost 4 bases, J lost 0 bases, and 17 bases lay in between. CDR3 size: 17 residues. Germline V CDR1 and CDR2: SGHTS, YDEGEE. The CDR3: CASSRMVQIYSNQPQHF. CDR3 DNA: TGTGCCAGCAGCCGGATGGTCCAAATCTATAGCAATCAGCCCCAGCATTTT.

The rearrangement uses TRBV20-1 and TRBJ2-7, with TRBD1 matching over 7 bases. This CDR3 contains 14 residues. CDR1 is DFQATT, CDR2 SNEGSKA, per germline (reference sequence). The V segment lost 3 bases and the J segment 7 bases; nucleotides outside the gene matches: 12. CDR3 nucleotides: TGCAGTGCTAGGAGCCGGGACAGCCTATATGAGCAGTACTTC. Its translation is CSARSRDSLYEQYF.

V gene TRBV4-2 combines with J gene TRBJ2-3; D uncertain. Per germline, CDR1 LGHNA and CDR2 YNFKEQ. Trimming shortened V by 4 bases and J by 5 bases, and 13 bases separated the two germline ends. The CDR3 extends over 14 amino acids. The CDR3 spells CASSLAPPRDTQYF. In nucleotides, the CDR3 is TGTGCCAGCAGCCTAGCCCCTCCACGAGATACGCAGTATTTT.

This clonotype was recorded a few times. The chain recombines TRBV29-1 with TRBJ2-2; TRBD1 might be the D (7 bases). Germline CDR1 SQVTM, CDR2 ANQGSEA. The CDR3 loop spans 15 amino acids. V was cut by 1 base and J by 3 bases, with 12 bases left in between. The CDR3 sequence is CSVEVARGDTGELFF. The CDR3 DNA follows: TGCAGCGTTGAAGTTGCCAGGGGGGACACCGGGGAGCTGTTTTTT.

The V and J genes are TRBV20-1 and TRBJ1-4; maybe TRBD1 (5 bases). V dropped 0 bases and J dropped 0 bases, with 20 bases sitting between them. The germline V gene encodes CDR1 DFQATT and CDR2 SNEGSKA (reference sequence). This CDR3 contains 19 residues. The CDR3 spells CSARDVWFQGSATNEKLFF. CDR3 DNA sequence: TGCAGTGCTAGAGATGTGTGGTTTCAGGGTTCTGCAACTAATGAAAAACTGTTTTTT.

This clonotype was recorded once. Mismatch with germline at one junction end may stem from a read error. This sequence joins TRBV6-2 or TRBV6-3 and TRBJ2-1; TRBD2 agrees at 12 bases. The CDR3 sequence is 18 residues long. Germline values: CDR1 MNHEY, CDR2 SVGEGT. The CDR3 nucleotides are TGTGCCAGCAGTTCCCACGTGAGACTAGCGGGAGACTACACTGAGCAGTTCTTC. Amino acid sequence: CASSSHVRLAGDYTEQFF.

This rearrangement joins TRBV20-1 to TRBJ2-6, with 8 bases that match TRBD1. Trimming at V came to 3 bases and at J to 0 bases, leaving 4 bases not matched to a gene. This CDR3 contains 16 residues. Germline V CDR1 and CDR2: DFQATT, SNEGSKA (reference sequence). The CDR3 DNA is TGCAGTGCTAGTCAAACAGGGGGCTCTGGGGCCAACGTCCTGACTTTC. Amino acids: CSASQTGGSGANVLTF.

The chain uses TRBV29-1 and TRBJ2-7; TRBD2 matches at 8 bases. This CDR3 contains 16 residues. Germline assignment: CDR1 SQVTM and CDR2 ANQGSEA. The V segment lost 1 base and the J segment 3 bases; nucleotides outside the gene matches: 11. The CDR3 bases are TGCAGCGTTGAAGCCCCTTCTAGCGGGCGACTCTACGAGCAGTACTTC. It yields the protein CSVEAPSSGRLYEQYF.

This clonotype was detected many times. The chain has TRBV29-1 and TRBJ2-1, with 10 bases fitting TRBD2. The CDR3 runs 15 residues. Germline V gene lookup returns CDR1 SQVTM and CDR2 ANQGSEA. The junction had 4 bases not matched to a gene; V was cut back by 5 bases and J by 0 bases. The CDR3 region has the DNA TGCAGCGTTCGCGCTAGCGGGGGCTCCTACAATGAGCAGTTCTTC. Encoded protein: CSVRASGGSYNEQFF.

This clonotype was counted many times. This chain joins TRBV29-1 and TRBJ2-7; 10 bases agree with TRBD2. Germline CDR1 and CDR2: SQVTM and ANQGSEA. After removal of 6 bases from V and 5 bases from J, the junction contained 7 bases not matched to a gene. The CDR3 length is 13 residues. CDR3 nucleotide sequence: TGCAGCGTCCGTGCTAGCGGGAGTAACGAGCAGTACTTC. It is translated as CSVRASGSNEQYF.

The V call is TRBV6-1, the J call TRBJ1-6; the match to TRBD1 covers 8 bases. Germline CDR1 MNHNS, CDR2 SASEGT. This CDR3 spans 15 amino acids. The junction had 8 bases not matched to a gene; V was cut back by 4 bases and J by 9 bases. The CDR3 nucleotides are TGTGCCAGCAGTGTAAACCGGGACAGGAGTTCACCCCTCCACTTT. Translated: CASSVNRDRSSPLHF.

This clonotype was detected only a few times. The V and J genes are TRBV29-1 and TRBJ2-3, with 12 bases matching TRBD2. CDR3 length: 15 amino acids. Trimming took 7 bases from V and 5 from J; bases not matched to a gene: 10. Germline-derived CDR1 and CDR2 are SQVTM and ANQGSEA. The CDR3 nucleotides are TGCAGCGGGGAACTAGCGGGAGGTTTGAAAGATACGCAGTATTTT. It translates to CSGELAGGLKDTQYF.

J is TRBJ1-2 and V is TRBV28, with D tentatively TRBD1 (5 bases). The V and J ends lost 3 bases and 2 bases respectively, with 7 bases between them. CDR3 length equals 13 residues. Germline CDR1 MDHEN, CDR2 SYDVKM. The CDR3 here is CASSFRVNYGYTF. In nucleotides, the CDR3 is TGTGCCAGCAGTTTCAGGGTGAACTATGGCTACACCTTC.

This chain connects TRBV28 to TRBJ1-5; TRBD1 aligns across 10 bases. Per germline, CDR1 MDHEN and CDR2 SYDVKM. The CDR3 is 17 amino acids. V shed 3 bases and J 5 bases; nucleotides not matched to a gene: 10. The CDR3 DNA reads as TGTGCCAGCAGTTTCATACGGGGACAGGGGACATATCAGCCCCAGCATTTT. It is translated as CASSFIRGQGTYQPQHF.

The chain is built from TRBV29-1 and TRBJ2-5, with TRBD2 identical over 7 bases. Germline CDR1 is SQVTM and CDR2 is ANQGSEA. The V gene end was trimmed by 2 bases and the J gene end by 11 bases; junction bases not matched to a gene: 14. CDR3 size: 14 residues. The CDR3 nucleotides are TGCAGCGTTGAAAGGACTAGACGGGGTAATGAGCAGTACTTC. Its protein product is CSVERTRRGNEQYF.

V and J are TRBV28 and TRBJ1-6, with 10 bases fitting TRBD1. The CDR3 covers 12 residues. Germline V gene sequence: CDR1 MDHEN, CDR2 SYDVKM. V shed 10 bases, J shed 10 bases, and the junction held 4 bases outside the gene matches. The CDR3 sequence is CAIGQGDSPLHF. Here the CDR3 DNA reads TGTGCCATTGGACAGGGGGACTCACCCCTCCACTTT. The full variable domain, completed using reference TRBV28 and TRBJ1-6, is DVKVTQSSRYLVKRTGEKVFLECVQDMDHENMFWYRQDPGLGLRLIYFSYDVKMKEKGDIPEGYSVSREKKERFSLILESASTNQTSMYLCAIGQGDSPLHFGNGTRLTVT.

The genes are TRBV9 and TRBJ2-7; TRBD2 agrees at 8 bases. CDR1 is SGDLS, CDR2 YYNGEE, per germline. The CDR3 totals 14 residues. The J segment lost 6 bases and the V segment lost 1 base, leaving 6 bases of the junction unmatched. DNA of the CDR3: TGTGCCAGCAGCGTAACCGGGAGGGCAGTCGAGCAGTACTTC. It yields the protein CASSVTGRAVEQYF.

The chain links TRBV12-3 or TRBV12-4 to TRBJ2-7; the match to TRBD1 covers 7 bases. The CDR3 contains 14 residues. The trim removed 3 bases at V and 2 bases at J, leaving 4 bases unmatched. CDR3 sequence reads: CASSLKQGPYEQYF. In DNA form, the CDR3 reads TGTGCCAGCAGTTTGAAACAGGGGCCCTACGAGCAGTACTTC.

This clonotype was recorded many times. This chain uses TRBV7-2 with TRBJ2-3; D perhaps matches TRBD2 (5 bases). V dropped 2 bases and J dropped 0 bases, with 9 bases sitting between them. The CDR3 covers 15 residues. CDR1 is SGHTA, CDR2 FQGNSA, per germline. The CDR3 DNA is TGTGCCAGCAGCTTACGGGGTTCTAGCACAGATACGCAGTATTTT. Protein sequence: CASSLRGSSTDTQYF.

This sequence joins TRBV4-3 and TRBJ2-1; no reliable D call. From germline, CDR1 is LGHNA and CDR2 YSLEER. V shed 2 bases and J shed 10 bases, with 6 bases lying between them. The CDR3 consists of 11 residues. The CDR3 reads CASSQMQEQFF. The DNA for the CDR3 is TGCGCCAGCAGCCAAATGCAGGAGCAGTTCTTC.

This clonotype was found a few times. This chain connects TRBV4-2 to TRBJ2-5; 7 bases line up with TRBD2. Matching the DNA end better, TRBJ2-7 makes the J call doubtful. The germline V gene has CDR1 LGHNA and CDR2 YNFKEQ. The length of the CDR3 is 15 residues. The CDR3 region is CASSPYLADLVEQYF. CDR3 nucleotide sequence: TGTGCCAGCAGCCCCTATCTAGCGGACCTGGTCGAGCAGTACTTC.

This clonotype was counted only a few times. The rearrangement joins TRBV27 to TRBJ2-3; D not certain. Germline loops: CDR1 MNHEY, CDR2 SMNVEV (reference sequence). The CDR3 sequence is 11 residues long. The ends were cut back, 4 bases at V and 11 bases at J, with 10 bases in the middle. This CDR3 is CASSSPGMQYF. The CDR3 bases are TGTGCCAGCAGTTCCCCAGGAATGCAGTATTTT.

The chain links TRBV5-1 to TRBJ1-1; D is unresolved. CDR1 and CDR2 (germline): SGHRS, YFSETQ. This CDR3 contains 14 residues. Between the trimmed V and J ends, which lost 0 bases and 0 bases, there was a span of 6 bases. The CDR3 loop is CASSLGALNTEAFF. The CDR3 DNA follows: TGCGCCAGCAGCTTGGGGGCTCTGAACACTGAAGCTTTCTTT.